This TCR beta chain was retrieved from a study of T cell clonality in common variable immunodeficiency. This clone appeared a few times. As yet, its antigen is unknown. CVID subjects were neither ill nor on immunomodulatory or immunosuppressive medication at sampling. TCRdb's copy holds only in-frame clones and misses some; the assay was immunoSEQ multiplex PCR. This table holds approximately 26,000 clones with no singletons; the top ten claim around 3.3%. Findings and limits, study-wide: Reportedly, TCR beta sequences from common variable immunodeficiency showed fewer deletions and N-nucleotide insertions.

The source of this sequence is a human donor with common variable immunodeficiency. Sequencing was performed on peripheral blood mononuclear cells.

The DNA read from the CDR3 is TGTGCCAGCTCACCCTACGGGGGGTTCACAGATACG. Encoded protein: CASSPYGGFTDT. The full CDR3 protein is CASSPYGGFTDTQYF. The genes are TRBV18 and TRBJ2-3; 7 bases are shared with TRBD2. The read ends 3 residues before the CDR3 terminus; that terminus is restored from the germline J gene. The CDR3 is 15 amino acids. The V gene end was trimmed by 3 bases and the J gene end by 2 bases; junction bases not matched to a gene: 5. Germline V gene lookup returns CDR1 KGHSH and CDR2 LQKENI.